This T cell receptor beta chain was observed in a study of cytotoxic CD8 clonotypes in ibrutinib-treated CLL (dated by TCRdb to the early 2020s). Regarding the research as a whole: The cohort had 11 relapsed/refractory and 15 treatment-naive patients; some 17 were IGHV unmutated. Cryopreserved peripheral blood mononuclear cells were collected at three points: before therapy, at response, and at either sustained remission or disease progression. Response samples were taken after a median of 12 months on treatment, ranging from about 6 to 40 months. All remission and progressive disease samples were collected while patients were still receiving ibrutinib. Responses were partial in approximately 24 patients and complete in 2; after median around 65 months follow-up, roughly 14 stayed in remission and some twelve progressed. Samples averaged approximately 260,000 productive templates and approximately 100,000 productive rearrangements. Of the 90 or so participants in the trial, about 25 had longitudinal samples available. The research as a whole found: At ibrutinib response clonality went up, during sustained remission it held steady, and at progression it dropped back toward baseline. Public clonotypes were found to be uncommon and were observed to contract or remain stable during treatment; the increase in clonality was shown to reflect expansion of private clonotypes at ibrutinib response. Sustained-remission and progressing patients did not have matched sampling times, and lymph node repertoires were not examined. Baseline clonality was found to be higher than that of age-matched healthy donors and was strongly correlated with circulating CD8+ T-cell counts.

In light of the paper, this sample's time point label describes: roughly 12 months on ibrutinib. Roughly 2 micrograms of genomic DNA were extracted from cryopreserved PBMCs for TCR beta library preparation. Longitudinal blood samples from CLL patients on ibrutinib monotherapy underwent high-throughput TCR beta sequencing. Patients were enrolled in a phase 2 open-label single-center ibrutinib monotherapy trial. The CDR3 goes from the cysteine to the phenylalanine over 14 residues. CDR3 DNA is the only sequence kept; it has 42 bases, read in frame from the first base. Taken from the germline V gene, the CDR1 and CDR2 loops are KGHSH and LQKENI. Trimming costs V 5 bases and J 1 base, and their ends lie 12 bases apart. A word on this clone: Its antigen remains undetermined. Base quality data are lacking; no much larger clone is found one base away.

The goal of deep resolution MiSeq sequencing was a depth between 1 in 1 million and 1 in 200,000 T cells, and coverage averaged 10x per clonotype. The immunoSEQ hsTCRB Kit was used to generate TCR beta libraries. The study's processing was this. Data were analyzed with ImmunoSEQ Data Assistant and ImmunoSEQ Analyzer, with V, D and J genes assigned per IMGT definitions. Clonality, which ranges from 0 to 1, was calculated by subtracting the normalized Shannon entropy of productive rearrangement frequencies from one. Public clonotype analysis was restricted to overrepresented clonotypes comprising at least 0.05% of each patient's repertoire. Repertoires from about a dozen age-matched healthy donors in immuneACCESS were used as clonality controls. This immuneACCESS table, as held by TCRdb, lists in-frame sequences with V and J called but not all clones. Of the missing ones, under half trace to an unresolved V gene in checked studies; the others have no known cause. From that table come the V and J calls and clone size; the DNA was used to work out D and trimming. Recorded for this sample are some 130,000 clones; 91% of them occurred a single time. The ten largest clones take up about a tenth of the sample.

This TCR came from a human donor with chronic lymphocytic leukemia. The V and J genes are TRBV18 and TRBJ2-7, with the identity of the D gene unclear. The sample here was PBMCs, taken after 12 months of ibrutinib treatment. The CDR3 sequence is CASSVDGLSYEQYF. The sequence in DNA is TGTGCCAGCTCAGTCGACGGTTTGTCCTACGAGCAGTACTTC.